This record concerns one T cell receptor beta chain sequence. This sample was taken from a study of blood T cell repertoires in COVID-19. Study processing details: Reference gene primer amplification gave nucleated cell count estimates. Only in-frame clones appear in the TCRdb table, and some are missing; sequencing was by immunoSEQ multiplex PCR. That table supplies the V and J calls and clone size; D and trimming were determined from the DNA. In the table there are around 150,000 clones, 82% of which are singletons. The CDR3 is 15 amino acids. J lost 7 bases, V lost 0 bases, and 2 bases had no gene match. Looked up from germline, CDR1 is SGHNT and CDR2 is YYREEE (reference sequence).

The clonotype comes from a woman aged 40 to 55 with COVID-19, enrolled during active disease. The sequencing input was peripheral blood. V usage is TRBV5-4 and J usage is TRBJ1-6; 9 bases match TRBD1. The CDR3 coding sequence is TGTGCCAGCAGCTTGGCACAGGGGGCGAATTCACCCCTCCACTTT. Its protein product is CASSLAQGANSPLHF.